These 16 T cell receptor beta chains share one sample of origin, sequenced in a study of cytomegalovirus exposure and HLA in healthy donors. The PCR employed 60 Vbeta primers together with 13 Jbeta primers. Assay: immunoSEQ multiplex PCR; the TCRdb copy retains only in-frame clones and omits some. The sample includes about 150,000 clones. Sequenced material: PBMCs. These receptors all stem from a woman in her forties or fifties in good health and CMV-seronegative.

The V and J genes are TRBV19 and TRBJ2-1, with 9 bases lining up with TRBD2. The CDR3 totals 14 residues. V lost 3 bases, J lost 5 bases, and 2 bases stayed unmatched. From germline, CDR1 is LNHDA and CDR2 SQIVND (reference sequence). CDR3 region: CASSIPSGDNEQFF. CDR3 nucleotide sequence: TGTGCCAGTAGTATCCCTAGCGGGGACAATGAGCAGTTCTTC.

CDR3 sequence (DNA): TGCAGCGTGAGGACAGGGACCTCCTACGAGCAGTACTTC. Protein: CSVRTGTSYEQYF. This sequence joins TRBV29-1 and TRBJ2-5; 8 bases align to TRBD1. Gene TRBJ2-7 matches the end of the DNA better, so the J call may be wrong. This CDR3 is 13 amino acids long. Germline V gene data show CDR1 as SQVTM and CDR2 as ANQGSEA.

V gene TRBV19 combines with J gene TRBJ1-2, with TRBD1 as a possible D gene (5 bases). The CDR3 runs to 14 residues. Looked up from germline, CDR1 is LNHDA and CDR2 is SQIVND (reference sequence). V was trimmed by 0 bases and J by 4 bases, leaving 9 bases between them. CDR3 loop: CASSIERGTYGYTF. CDR3 DNA sequence: TGTGCCAGTAGTATAGAAAGGGGAACCTATGGCTACACCTTC.

The rearrangement uses TRBV11-2 and TRBJ1-2; TRBD1 is a possible D gene (5 bases). Germline assignment: CDR1 SGHAT and CDR2 FQNNGV. The germline V and J ends were trimmed by 6 bases and 7 bases, with 24 bases remaining between them. The CDR3 runs to 16 residues. In DNA, the CDR3 is TGTGCCAGCAGGCGAATCATGGGGGGGACGCCCGCTGGCTACACCTTC. As protein: CASRRIMGGTPAGYTF.

The chain employs TRBV7-2 and TRBJ1-2; 8 nucleotides align to TRBD1. Germline V gene sequence: CDR1 SGHTA, CDR2 FQGNSA. The CDR3 sequence is 14 residues long. The V and J ends lost 5 bases and 3 bases, in that order; junction bases with no gene match: 5. CDR3 nucleotide sequence: TGTGCCAGCAGCCTCCAGACAGGGGACTATGGCTACACCTTC. This translates into CASSLQTGDYGYTF.

V and J are TRBV27 and TRBJ1-2; TRBD1 matches 9 bases. CDR1 MNHEY and CDR2 SMNVEV come from the germline V gene (reference sequence). The CDR3 is 14 amino acids. Trimming took 5 bases from V and 14 from J; bases not matched to a gene: 15. DNA of the CDR3: TGTGCCAGCAGTGTTACAGGGGGCGGCTATGCTAAGACCTTC. Translated: CASSVTGGGYAKTF.

The chain couples TRBV6-5 to TRBJ1-4; D is undetermined. The germline V gene encodes CDR1 MNHEY and CDR2 SVGAGI. The V end was cut by 5 bases, the J end by 3 bases, with 7 bases between. This CDR3 region has 13 residues. CDR3 in amino acids: CASSREANEKLFF. CDR3 bases: TGTGCCAGCAGTCGGGAGGCTAATGAAAAACTGTTTTTT.

The chain uses TRBV5-1 and TRBJ2-5; the match to TRBD1 covers 7 bases. V was clipped by 5 bases and J by 1 base; unmatched bases: 8. The CDR3 runs to 15 residues. The V gene's germline CDR1 is SGHRS and CDR2 YFSETQ. CDR3 sequence reads: CASSSGTAIQETQYF. The CDR3 nucleotides are TGCGCCAGCAGTTCCGGGACAGCCATCCAAGAGACCCAGTACTTC.

V is TRBV27 and J is TRBJ2-7, with D possibly TRBD1 on 6 matching bases. With 6 bases removed from V and 2 bases from J, the gap between germline ends came to 17 bases. The CDR3 has 15 residues. Germline CDR1 is MNHEY and CDR2 is SMNVEV (reference sequence). The CDR3, as DNA: TGTGCCAGCAGGCCCCGGGACACCGGTACCTACGAGCAGTACTTC. Its protein product is CASRPRDTGTYEQYF.

In DNA, the CDR3 is TGCGCCAGCAGTGAGTCGAATGGGACAGGTGAAGCTTTCTTT. It translates to CASSESNGTGEAFF. This chain connects TRBV10-1 to TRBJ1-1; 8 positions agree with TRBD1. From germline, CDR1 is WNHNN and CDR2 SYGVQD (reference sequence). This CDR3 comprises 14 residues. Trimming at V came to 0 bases and at J to 7 bases, leaving 4 bases not matched to a gene.

The V gene is TRBV7-3, the J gene TRBJ1-1; D possibly corresponds to TRBD1 (5 bases). Germline CDR1 and CDR2: SGHTA and FQGTGA. The length of the CDR3 is 13 residues. V was shortened by 5 bases and J by 11 bases, with 18 bases between the two germline ends. Written as DNA, the CDR3 is TGTGCCAGCAGCGCTGTAGGACAAGCAGACGCTTTCTTT. Translated, it gives CASSAVGQADAFF.

The chain links TRBV12-5 to TRBJ2-1, with TRBD1 as a possible D gene (7 bases). The V gene lost 5 bases and the J gene lost 0 bases, with 20 bases spanning the gap. The CDR3 totals 18 residues. Germline V gene data show CDR1 as LGHNT and CDR2 as FRNRAP. The CDR3 sequence is CASGPPRGRGFSYNEQFF. The CDR3 nucleotides read TGTGCTAGTGGTCCCCCTAGGGGGCGGGGTTTCTCCTACAATGAGCAGTTCTTC.

This chain joins TRBV18 and TRBJ2-1; 8 bases are shared with TRBD2. CDR3 length: 15 residues. The J segment lost 8 bases and the V segment lost 4 bases, leaving 10 bases of the junction unmatched. The germline gives CDR1 KGHSH, CDR2 LQKENI. In DNA, the CDR3 is TGTGCCAGCTCACTATTTAGCGGGACCCCAGATGAGCAGTTCTTC. As protein: CASSLFSGTPDEQFF.

The V gene is TRBV18, the J gene TRBJ2-2; D may be TRBD1 (6 bases). Germline CDR1 reads KGHSH; CDR2 reads LQKENI. V dropped 5 bases and J dropped 7 bases, with 20 bases sitting between them. The CDR3 has 16 amino acids. The CDR3 nucleotides are TGTGCCAGCTCAACAAGACAGGAAAAAAACTACGGGGAGCTGTTTTTT. It codes for CASSTRQEKNYGELFF.

This chain links TRBV10-3 with TRBJ2-5, with 7 bases that match TRBD1. The V gene's germline CDR1 is ENHRY and CDR2 SYGVKD. Trimming at V came to 3 bases and at J to 2 bases, leaving 0 bases not matched to a gene. This CDR3 comprises 13 residues. CDR3 nucleotides: TGTGCCATCAGTGACAGGGGGCAAGAGACCCAGTACTTC. Amino acid sequence: CAISDRGQETQYF.

The rearrangement links TRBV9 to TRBJ1-1; D is undetermined. V was cut by 1 base and J by 7 bases, with 14 bases left in between. This CDR3 has 14 residues. Germline CDR1 and CDR2: SGDLS and YYNGEE. Written as DNA, the CDR3 is TGTGCCAGCAGCGTAATTGAGGTTTTCCGTGAAGCTTTCTTT. It is translated as CASSVIEVFREAFF.